This T cell receptor (beta chain) was retrieved from a study of tumor-infiltrating lymphocytes in oesophageal squamous cell carcinoma. TCRdb independently ran MiXCR on the PCR reads; one entry per CDR3 protein. The data hold about 16,000 distinct CDR3 sequences, with 40% to 55% observed a single time. Germline CDR1 reads MNHNY; CDR2 reads SVGAGI (reference sequence). V was cut by 0 bases and J by 3 bases, with 12 bases left in between. The CDR3 is made up of 15 amino acids. V usage is TRBV6-6 and J usage is TRBJ2-7; D ambiguous. The specimen sequenced was blood. The clonotype comes from a female donor with esophageal squamous cell carcinoma. The CDR3 DNA is TGTGCCAGCAGTTACTCCCCGTCCGGGCACTACGAGCAGTACTTC. Protein product: CASSYSPSGHYEQYF.